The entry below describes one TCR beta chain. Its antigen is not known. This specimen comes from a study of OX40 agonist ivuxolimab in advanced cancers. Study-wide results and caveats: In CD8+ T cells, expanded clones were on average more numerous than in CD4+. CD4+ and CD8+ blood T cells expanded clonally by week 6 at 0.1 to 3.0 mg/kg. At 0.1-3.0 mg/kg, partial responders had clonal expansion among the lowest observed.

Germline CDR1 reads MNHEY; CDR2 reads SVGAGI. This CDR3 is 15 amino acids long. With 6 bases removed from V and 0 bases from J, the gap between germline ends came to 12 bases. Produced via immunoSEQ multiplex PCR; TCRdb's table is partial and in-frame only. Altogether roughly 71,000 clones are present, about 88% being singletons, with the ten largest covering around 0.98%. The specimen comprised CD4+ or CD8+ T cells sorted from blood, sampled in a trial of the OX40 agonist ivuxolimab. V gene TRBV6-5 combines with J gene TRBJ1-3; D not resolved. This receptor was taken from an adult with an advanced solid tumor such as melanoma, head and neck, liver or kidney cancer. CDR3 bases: TGTGCCAGCAGCTTCGGACGGAGCTCTGGAAACACCATATATTTT. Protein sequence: CASSFGRSSGNTIYF.